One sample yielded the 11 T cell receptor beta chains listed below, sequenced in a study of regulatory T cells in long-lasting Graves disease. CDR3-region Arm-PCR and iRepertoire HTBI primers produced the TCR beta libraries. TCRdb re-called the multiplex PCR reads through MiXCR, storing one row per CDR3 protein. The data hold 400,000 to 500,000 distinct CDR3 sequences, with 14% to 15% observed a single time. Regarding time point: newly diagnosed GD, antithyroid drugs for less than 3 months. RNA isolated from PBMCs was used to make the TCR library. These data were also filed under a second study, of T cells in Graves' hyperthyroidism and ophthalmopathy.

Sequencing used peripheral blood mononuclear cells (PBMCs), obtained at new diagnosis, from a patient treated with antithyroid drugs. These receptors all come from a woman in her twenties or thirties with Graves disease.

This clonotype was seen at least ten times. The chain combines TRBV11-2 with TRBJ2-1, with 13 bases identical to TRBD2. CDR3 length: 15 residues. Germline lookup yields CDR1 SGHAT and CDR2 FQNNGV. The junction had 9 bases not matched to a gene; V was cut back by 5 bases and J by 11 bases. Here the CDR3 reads CASSPGTSGTGKQFF. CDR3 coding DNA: TGTGCCAGCAGCCCCGGGACTAGCGGGACGGGGAAGCAGTTCTTC.

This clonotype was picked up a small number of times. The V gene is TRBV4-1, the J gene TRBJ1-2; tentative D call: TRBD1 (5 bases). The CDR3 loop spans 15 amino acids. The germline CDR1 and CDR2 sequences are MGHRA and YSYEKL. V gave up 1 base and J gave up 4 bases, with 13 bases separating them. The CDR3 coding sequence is TGCGCCAGCAGCCAAGCTCAGACAGACATCTATGGCTACACCTTC. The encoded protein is CASSQAQTDIYGYTF.

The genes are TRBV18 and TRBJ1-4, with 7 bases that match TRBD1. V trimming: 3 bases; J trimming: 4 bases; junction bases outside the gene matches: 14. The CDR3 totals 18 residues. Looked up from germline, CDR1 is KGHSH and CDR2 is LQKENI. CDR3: CASSPFRLEGAGNEKLFF. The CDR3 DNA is TGTGCCAGCTCACCCTTCCGCCTGGAGGGGGCGGGTAATGAAAAACTGTTTTTT.

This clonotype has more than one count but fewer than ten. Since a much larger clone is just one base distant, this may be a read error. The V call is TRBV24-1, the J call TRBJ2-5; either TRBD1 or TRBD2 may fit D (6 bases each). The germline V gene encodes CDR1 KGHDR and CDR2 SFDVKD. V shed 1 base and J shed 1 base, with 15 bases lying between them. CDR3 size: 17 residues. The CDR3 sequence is CATSDFGPEGGQETQYF. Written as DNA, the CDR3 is TGTGCCACCAGTGATTTCGGTCCTGAGGGGGGCCAAGAGACCCAGTACTTC.

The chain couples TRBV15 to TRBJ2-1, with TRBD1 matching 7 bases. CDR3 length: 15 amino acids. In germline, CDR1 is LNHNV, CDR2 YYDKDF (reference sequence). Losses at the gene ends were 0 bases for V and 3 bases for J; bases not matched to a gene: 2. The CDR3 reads CATSRDRGIYNEQFF. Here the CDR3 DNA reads TGTGCCACCAGCAGAGACAGGGGGATCTACAATGAGCAGTTCTTC.

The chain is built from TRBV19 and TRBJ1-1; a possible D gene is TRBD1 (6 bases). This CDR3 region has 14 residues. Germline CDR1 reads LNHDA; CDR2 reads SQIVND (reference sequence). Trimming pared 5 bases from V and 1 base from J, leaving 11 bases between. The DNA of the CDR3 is TGTGCCAGTAGTTGGGGGCGGAAGAACACTGAAGCTTTCTTT. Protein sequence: CASSWGRKNTEAFF.

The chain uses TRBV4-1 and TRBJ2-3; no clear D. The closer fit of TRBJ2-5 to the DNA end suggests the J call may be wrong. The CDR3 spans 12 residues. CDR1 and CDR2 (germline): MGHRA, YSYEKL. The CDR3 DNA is TGCGCCAGCAGCCAAAGTGCCCAGGCCCAGTACTTC. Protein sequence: CASSQSAQAQYF.

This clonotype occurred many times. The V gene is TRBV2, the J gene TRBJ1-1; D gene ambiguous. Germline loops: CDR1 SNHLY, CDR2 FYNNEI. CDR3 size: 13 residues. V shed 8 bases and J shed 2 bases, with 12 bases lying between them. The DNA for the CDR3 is TGTGCCAGCCTAAGGCAGCTTAACACTGAAGCTTTCTTT. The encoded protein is CASLRQLNTEAFF.

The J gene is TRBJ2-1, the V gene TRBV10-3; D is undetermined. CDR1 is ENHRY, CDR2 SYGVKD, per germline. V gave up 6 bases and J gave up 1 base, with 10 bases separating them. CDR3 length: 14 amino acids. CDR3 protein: CAIRTASSYNEQFF. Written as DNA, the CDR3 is TGTGCCATCAGGACCGCCTCGTCCTACAATGAGCAGTTCTTC.

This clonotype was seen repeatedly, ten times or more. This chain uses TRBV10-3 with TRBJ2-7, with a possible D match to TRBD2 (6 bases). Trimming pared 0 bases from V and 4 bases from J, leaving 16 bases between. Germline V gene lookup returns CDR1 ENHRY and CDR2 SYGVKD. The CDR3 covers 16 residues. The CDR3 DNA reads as TGTGCCATCAGTGAGTCGATCCCGGGGCGGGAATACGAGCAGTACTTC. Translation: CAISESIPGREYEQYF.

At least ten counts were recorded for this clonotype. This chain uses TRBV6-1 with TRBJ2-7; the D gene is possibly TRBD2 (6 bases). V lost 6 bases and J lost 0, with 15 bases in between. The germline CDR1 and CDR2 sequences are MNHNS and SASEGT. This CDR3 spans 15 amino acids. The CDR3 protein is CASSSGAGISYEQYF. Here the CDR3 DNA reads TGTGCCAGCAGCTCCGGAGCGGGTATCTCCTACGAGCAGTACTTC.